This T cell receptor beta chain was recovered during a study of blood T cell repertoires in COVID-19. Two negative PCRs, clearance, or symptom resolution had been documented for recovered Cohort 3 donors. TCRdb keeps only in-frame clones here, not all; method: immunoSEQ multiplex PCR. The sample yields hundreds of thousands of clones, 85% to 90% seen once. The germline CDR1 and CDR2 sequences are SEHNR and FQNEAQ (reference sequence). Trimming removed 0 bases from V and 6 bases from J; junction bases left unmatched: 6. The CDR3 is made up of 16 amino acids. Sequenced material: PBMCs or T cells enriched from blood (not recorded which). The TCR was taken from a woman aged 45-65 years who had recovered from COVID-19. The gene calls are TRBV7-9 and TRBJ2-1; 9 nucleotides agree with TRBD2. In nucleotides, the CDR3 is TGTGCCAGCAGCTTAGCGCGGCTAGCGGGAAGCAATGAGCAGTTCTTC. Amino acids: CASSLARLAGSNEQFF.